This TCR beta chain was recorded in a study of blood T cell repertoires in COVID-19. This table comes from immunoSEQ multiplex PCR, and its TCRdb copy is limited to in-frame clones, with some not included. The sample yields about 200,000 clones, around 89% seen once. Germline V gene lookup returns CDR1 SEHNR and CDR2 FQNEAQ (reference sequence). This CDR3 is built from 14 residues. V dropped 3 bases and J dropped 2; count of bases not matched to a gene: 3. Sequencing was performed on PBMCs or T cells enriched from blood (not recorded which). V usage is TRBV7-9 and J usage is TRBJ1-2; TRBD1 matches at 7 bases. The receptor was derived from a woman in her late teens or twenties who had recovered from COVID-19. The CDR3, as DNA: TGTGCCAGCAGCTTCGGGACAGCAAACTATGGCTACACCTTC. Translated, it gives CASSFGTANYGYTF. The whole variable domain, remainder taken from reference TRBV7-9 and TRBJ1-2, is DTGVSQNPRHKITKRGQNVTFRCDPISEHNRLYWYRQTLGQGPEFLTYFQNEAQLEKSRLLSDRFSAERPKGSFSTLEIQRTEQGDSAMYLCASSFGTANYGYTFGSGTRLTVV.